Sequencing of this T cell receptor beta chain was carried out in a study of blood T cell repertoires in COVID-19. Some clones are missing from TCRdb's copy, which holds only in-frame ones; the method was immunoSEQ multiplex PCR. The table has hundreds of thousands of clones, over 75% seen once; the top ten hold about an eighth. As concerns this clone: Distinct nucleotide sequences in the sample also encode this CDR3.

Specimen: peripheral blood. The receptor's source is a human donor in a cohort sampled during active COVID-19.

CDR3 nucleotides: TGCGCCAGCAGCCAGTCTAGAGGCGGGGAGCTGTTTTTT. Translating it yields CASSQSRGGELFF. The chain is built from TRBV4-3 and TRBJ2-2; D not resolved. The germline gives CDR1 LGHNA, CDR2 YSLEER. The CDR3 consists of 13 residues. The V gene lost 3 bases and the J gene lost 7 bases, with 9 bases spanning the gap.